This T cell receptor beta chain was found in a study of blood T cell repertoires in COVID-19. Study information: Sources were T cells, B-cell-depleted T cells, or PBMCs; the material itself was cDNA or gDNA.

In the original workflow: It was from reference gene primer amplification that nucleated cell counts were estimated. Here immunoSEQ multiplex PCR was the method, and the copy in TCRdb shows in-frame clones only, minus some. The V and J calls and clone size are taken from that table; D and trimming were inferred from the DNA. The repertoire holds approximately 340,000 clones, with 87% as singletons. Germline lookup yields CDR1 MNHEY and CDR2 SVGAGI. This CDR3 has 13 residues. V lost 10 bases and J lost 2; bases outside the gene matches: 8. The J gene is TRBJ2-7, the V gene TRBV6-5, with 7 positions matching TRBD1. Sequencing used peripheral blood. This clonotype was sampled from a man aged 30-40 years with COVID-19, enrolled during active disease. CDR3 nucleotide sequence: TGTGCCACCAGAGGACAGGCCACCTACGAGCAGTACTTC. Translating gives CATRGQATYEQYF.